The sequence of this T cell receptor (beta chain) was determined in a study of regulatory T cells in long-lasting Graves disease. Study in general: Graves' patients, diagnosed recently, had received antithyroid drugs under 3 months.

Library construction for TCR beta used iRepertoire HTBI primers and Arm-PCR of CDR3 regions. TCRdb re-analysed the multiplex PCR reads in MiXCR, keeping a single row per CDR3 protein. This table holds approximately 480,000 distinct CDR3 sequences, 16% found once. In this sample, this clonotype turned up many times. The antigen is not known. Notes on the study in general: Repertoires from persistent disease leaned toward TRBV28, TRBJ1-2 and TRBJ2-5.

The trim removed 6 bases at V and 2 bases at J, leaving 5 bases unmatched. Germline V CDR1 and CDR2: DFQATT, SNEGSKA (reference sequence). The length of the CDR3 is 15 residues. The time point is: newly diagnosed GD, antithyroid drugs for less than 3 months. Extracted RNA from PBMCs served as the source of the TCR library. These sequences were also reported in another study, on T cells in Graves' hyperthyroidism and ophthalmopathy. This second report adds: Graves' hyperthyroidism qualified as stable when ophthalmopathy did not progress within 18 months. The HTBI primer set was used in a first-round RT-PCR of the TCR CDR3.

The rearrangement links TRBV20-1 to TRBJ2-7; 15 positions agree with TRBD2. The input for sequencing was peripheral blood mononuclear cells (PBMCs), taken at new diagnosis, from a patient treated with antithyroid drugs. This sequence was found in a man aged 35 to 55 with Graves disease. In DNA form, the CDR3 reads TGCAGTGCATACCGGACTAGCGGGAGGGCCTACGAGCAGTACTTC. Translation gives CSAYRTSGRAYEQYF.